This T cell receptor beta chain comes out of a study of blood T cell repertoires in COVID-19 (dated by TCRdb to the early 2020s). Context from the whole study: Samples covering the acute and convalescent phases of COVID-19 were provided by collaborators in the United States, Italy and Spain. Where available, HLA class I and class II types were obtained from metadata supplied by the sample provider rather than from assay-based typing. The prospective study material was composed of cDNA or gDNA derived from T cells, B-cell-depleted T cells, or PBMCs. Sample metadata almost always included a de-identified subject ID, COVID-19 status, age in years and sex. Subjects who had been exposed to COVID-19, were actively infected with it, or had recovered from it provided the deeply sampled blood TCRbeta repertoires that made up the dataset. The samples were drawn from the first 160 participants of the ongoing ImmuneRACE study and from 1,200 or so subjects provided by 6 global collaborators. A freely available public database, intended as a resource for researchers studying the immune response to SARS-CoV-2, is where the repertoires were released. Broad study findings and their caveats: The quantity of clinical and demographic metadata differed by source and by participant and was supplied without curation.

For this chain, trimming is 6 bases at the V end and 7 bases at the J end, and the number of junction bases without a gene match is 11. The CDR3 runs 14 amino acids, cysteine and phenylalanine included. The CDR3 DNA has 42 bases and is translated from base 1. The CDR1 and CDR2 encoded by the germline V gene are SGHDN and FVKESK. The collaborating institutions used their own protocols to collect whole blood in K2EDTA tubes. For TCRbeta analysis, collaborators shipped samples as frozen whole blood, isolated PBMCs, or DNA extracted from either of those sample types. Points on this clone: The antigen it binds to is not known. Base-call qualities are not available, and no considerably larger clone is one nucleotide away.

The immunoSEQ Assay, a bias-controlled multiplex PCR, was used to amplify TCRbeta CDR3 regions from genomic DNA. Turning to the authors' computational methods: Nucleated cell counts per sample were estimated from amplification of reference gene primers within the assay. To quantify the absolute abundance of each unique TCRbeta CDR3 rearrangement, sequence reads were collapsed and filtered. For each sample, productive Simpson clonality was calculated as the square root of Simpson's diversity index across productive rearrangements. Entries here come from immuneACCESS through TCRdb and include only in-frame sequences with V and J called. Some clones fail to appear in such tables; in the studies checked, an unresolved V gene covers under half of the shortfall, and the cause of the remainder is unknown. The V and J calls and clone size are taken from that table; D and trimming were inferred from the DNA. This sample gives 75,000 to 100,000 clones in total; about four fifths of them show up just once. The biggest ten clones account for about a fifth of the sample.

Sequenced material: peripheral blood. This chain is built from TRBV14 and TRBJ2-7, with TRBD1 matching 8 junction bases. This TCR came from a human donor in a cohort sampled during active COVID-19. The CDR3 here reads CASSPRPHRGEQYF. The DNA is TGTGCCAGCAGTCCAAGACCCCACAGGGGGGAGCAGTACTTC.